The rows below give T cell receptor beta chains drawn from one sample of a study of early T cells in non-severe SARS-CoV-2 infection. TCRdb reprocessed the 5' RACE reads via MiXCR and lists one record per CDR3 protein. The sample records about 64,000 distinct CDR3 sequences, over 10% being singletons. The sample here was whole blood, taken at baseline. The receptor source for this set is an adult who was a healthcare worker with PCR-confirmed SARS-CoV-2 infection or an uninfected control (not recorded which). Both conserved end residues are part of each CDR3. A D gene is named only where the DNA matches it firmly. Only part of the rows carry a size: once, few, many, or a class if the clone is expanded.

clone size,V gene,J gene,D gene,CDR3 DNA,CDR3 protein
few,TRBV7-2,TRBJ2-2,TRBD1,TGTGCCAGCAGCTTCAACAGGGGGTTATCCGGGGAGCTGTTTTTT,CASSFNRGLSGELFF
many,TRBV19,TRBJ1-5,TRBD1,TGTGCCAGTAGGGGCGTGCGGACAGGGGTTCAGCCCCAGCATTTT,CASRGVRTGVQPQHF
few,TRBV6-6,TRBJ2-5,NA,TGTGCCAGCAGTTACGGCGCACGTGAGGCGGCCCAGTACTTC,CASSYGAREAAQYF
NA,TRBV27,TRBJ2-5,NA,TGTGCCAGTGCCCCAGAGACCCAGTACTTC,CASAPETQYF
few,TRBV6-4,TRBJ2-2,NA,TGTGCCAGCAGCAGAAGGGGGGTCCCGAACACCGGGGAGCTGTTTTTT,CASSRRGVPNTGELFF
many,TRBV19,TRBJ2-3,NA,TGTGCCAGTAGTGCCGAAATGGGCACAGATACGCAGTATTTT,CASSAEMGTDTQYF
few,TRBV12-5,TRBJ2-7,TRBD1,TGTGCTAGTGGCGGGACGGACAGGGAGTATGACGAGCAGTACTTC,CASGGTDREYDEQYF
many,TRBV7-9,TRBJ2-7,NA,TGTGCCAGCAGCTTAGTAGTAGGGCCCGAGCAGTACTTC,CASSLVVGPEQYF
NA,TRBV5-1,TRBJ2-7,TRBD2,TGCGCCAGCAGCTTGGAGTCGGGGGGATTAGGCTACGAGCAGTACTTC,CASSLESGGLGYEQYF
NA,TRBV4-3,TRBJ2-7,NA,TGCGCCAGCAGCCTCTTTACGGGGGCCTCCTACGAGCAGTACTTC,CASSLFTGASYEQYF
few,TRBV7-2,TRBJ2-2,NA,TGTGCCAGCAGCTTAGTTCGGGAGAACACCGGGGAGCTGTTTTTT,CASSLVRENTGELFF
NA,TRBV11-2,TRBJ2-1,TRBD2,TGTGCCAGCAGCTTCGGACTAGCGGGATCCTACAATGAGCAGTTCTTC,CASSFGLAGSYNEQFF
NA,TRBV9,TRBJ1-5,NA,TGTGCCAGCAGCTTGGAGGGGCATAGCAATCAGCCCCAGCATTTT,CASSLEGHSNQPQHF
NA,TRBV7-6,TRBJ1-1,TRBD1,TGTGCCAGCAGCTGTGGACAGGGGGACACTGAAGCTTTCTTT,CASSCGQGDTEAFF
few,TRBV12-3/TRBV12-4,TRBJ2-3,NA,TGTGCCAGCAGTTTCACGGTCTTCACAGATACGCAGTATTTT,CASSFTVFTDTQYF
NA,TRBV11-2,TRBJ1-1,NA,TGTGCCAGCAGCTTAGGTCGACTGTCTCGAATGAACACTGAAGCTTTCTTT,CASSLGRLSRMNTEAFF
many,TRBV3-1,TRBJ2-7,NA,TGTGCCAGCAGCCACGTCGGCTCCTACGAGCAGTACTTC,CASSHVGSYEQYF
many,TRBV18,TRBJ2-5,NA,TGTGCCAGCTCACCGAACGGCTACCAAGAGACCCAGTACTTC,CASSPNGYQETQYF
many,TRBV21-1,TRBJ2-4,NA,TGTGCCAGCAGCAACCAGCAGAGGTGGGAGGGGGCTACCAAAAACATTCAGTACTTC,CASSNQQRWEGATKNIQYF
few,TRBV27,TRBJ2-3,TRBD2,TGTGCCAGCAACCAACTAGCGGGGGGTTTTGATACGCAGTATTTT,CASNQLAGGFDTQYF
many,TRBV7-8,TRBJ1-3,NA,TGTGCCAGCAGCTTACAGCTAGGGGCGGGAGGAAACACCATATATTTT,CASSLQLGAGGNTIYF
many,TRBV15,TRBJ2-3,NA,TGTGCCACCAGCAGAGATCGCAGGGAAAGCACAGATACGCAGTATTTT,CATSRDRRESTDTQYF
few,TRBV11-2,TRBJ2-7,TRBD2,TGTGCCAGCAGCTCCCTGATAGCCGGGACTAGCGGGAGACAGTACGAGCAGTACTTC,CASSSLIAGTSGRQYEQYF
few,TRBV29-1,TRBJ2-5,TRBD1,TGCAGCGTTTTACCCGGGACAGGGGGCGCGGAGACCCAGTACTTC,CSVLPGTGGAETQYF
many,TRBV6-2/TRBV6-3,TRBJ1-1,NA,TGTGCCAGCAGTTACAGGGTGAACACTGAAGCTTTCTTT,CASSYRVNTEAFF
few,TRBV30,TRBJ1-1,NA,TGTGCCTGGTATATGACAGGGAACACTGAAGCTTTCTTT,CAWYMTGNTEAFF
many,TRBV5-1,TRBJ2-7,TRBD2,TGCGCCAGCGGGTCAGCGGGGGGCTCCTACGAGCAGTACTTC,CASGSAGGSYEQYF
NA,TRBV29-1,TRBJ1-2,NA,TGCAGCGTTGAAGATTTCCTGGCGGCGGCAGAGGGCTACACCTTC,CSVEDFLAAAEGYTF
few,TRBV12-3/TRBV12-4,TRBJ2-3,NA,TGTGCCAGCAGTTTTCCTTCAGGCACAGATACGCAGTATTTT,CASSFPSGTDTQYF
few,TRBV28,TRBJ2-2,NA,TGTGCCAGCAGTCTGGGTACTTGGGGCCTAAACACCGGGGAGCTGTTTTTT,CASSLGTWGLNTGELFF
NA,TRBV7-2,TRBJ1-2,TRBD1,TGTGCCACACGGAAAGACAGGGGTTATTATGGCTACACCTTC,CATRKDRGYYGYTF
once,TRBV3-1,TRBJ2-3,TRBD1,TGTGCCAGCAGCCAAGACAGGGGGCCATCAGATACGCAGTATTTT,CASSQDRGPSDTQYF
NA,TRBV28,TRBJ2-7,NA,TGTGCCAGCAGTTTATTGACGGGATCCTCATACGAGCAGTACTTC,CASSLLTGSSYEQYF
many,TRBV28,TRBJ2-1,TRBD1,TGTGCCAGCGTGACCGGCAGGGGGTACAATGAGCAGTTCTTC,CASVTGRGYNEQFF
medium-sized,TRBV6-2/TRBV6-3,TRBJ2-1,NA,TGTGCCAGCAGTTACTCAGAGGCCGGGGGCAATGAGCAGTTCTTC,CASSYSEAGGNEQFF
few,TRBV29-1,TRBJ2-2,NA,TGCAGCGGGTCTTCTGGCGAAGACACCGGGGAGCTGTTTTTT,CSGSSGEDTGELFF
NA,TRBV2,TRBJ1-6,NA,TGTGCCAGCATAAACCGAGAGGGTAATTCACCCCTCCACTTT,CASINREGNSPLHF
few,TRBV7-2,TRBJ1-4,NA,TGTGCCAGCAGCTTAGATCTACGGACCCCAAAACTGTTTTTT,CASSLDLRTPKLFF
many,TRBV29-1,TRBJ1-3,NA,TGCAGCGTAGTTTACCAGGCTGGAAACACCATATATTTT,CSVVYQAGNTIYF
many,TRBV7-9,TRBJ2-7,NA,TGTGCCAGCAGCTTAGTAGCGTACGAGCAGTACTTC,CASSLVAYEQYF
NA,TRBV11-2,TRBJ1-2,NA,TGTGCCAGCAGCTTAGATCTTAGGAACTATGGCTACACCTTC,CASSLDLRNYGYTF
NA,TRBV5-1,TRBJ1-1,TRBD1,TGCGCCAGCAGCTCGGGACAGCCGGGCACTGAAGCTTTCTTT,CASSSGQPGTEAFF
few,TRBV12-3/TRBV12-4,TRBJ1-5,NA,TGTGCCAGCAGTTTCCTTAATCAGCCCCAGCATTTT,CASSFLNQPQHF
NA,TRBV7-2,TRBJ2-3,NA,TGTGCCAGCAGCCATGAAGGGGGTGACGCAGATACGCAGTATTTT,CASSHEGGDADTQYF
many,TRBV19,TRBJ2-7,NA,TGTGCCAGTAGTGTGCCCGGGACGGTTACCTACGAGCAGTACTTC,CASSVPGTVTYEQYF
few,TRBV10-3,TRBJ1-2,NA,TGTGCCATCAGGGACAGAAACTATGGCTACACCTTC,CAIRDRNYGYTF